The 4 T cell receptor beta chains listed next were all sequenced from one sample in a study of identical twins. In TCRdb, the 5' RACE reads were re-called with MiXCR into one record per CDR3 protein. The table shows roughly 630,000 distinct CDR3 sequences, with about 7.1% occurring only once. The data were also submitted as part of a second study, on yellow fever vaccine responses in identical twins.

Material for sequencing was PBMCs. The origin of the receptors is a woman aged 18-29 years in good health.

This clonotype was found a few times. This sequence joins TRBV9 and TRBJ2-2; 9 positions agree with TRBD2. J lost 5 bases, V lost 4 bases, and 9 bases had no gene match. The germline gives CDR1 SGDLS, CDR2 YYNGEE. This CDR3 contains 16 residues. CDR3 bases: TGTGCCAGCAGCTCCTCCGGGACTAGCAGGACCGGGGAGCTGTTTTTT. Translating it yields CASSSSGTSRTGELFF.

This clonotype was seen repeatedly, ten times or more. V and J are TRBV7-9 and TRBJ2-7; D possibly corresponds to TRBD1 (6 bases). V shed 2 bases and J shed 6 bases, with 14 bases lying between them. The germline CDR1 and CDR2 sequences are SEHNR and FQNEAQ (reference sequence). This CDR3 contains 14 residues. This CDR3 reads CASSLSPGAGEQYF. Written as DNA, the CDR3 is TGTGCCAGCAGCTTATCCCCAGGGGCGGGCGAGCAGTACTTC.

This chain joins TRBV10-3 and TRBJ2-5; 7 bases map to TRBD1. The germline V gene has CDR1 ENHRY and CDR2 SYGVKD. The CDR3 covers 14 residues. V lost 6 bases, J lost 1 base, and 5 bases stayed unmatched. CDR3 DNA sequence: TGTGCCATCAGCGAACAGGGGTCCCAAGAGACCCAGTACTTC. It encodes CAISEQGSQETQYF.

The chain carries TRBV11-2 and TRBJ2-1, with 7 bases that match TRBD2. This CDR3 contains 15 residues. The V gene end was trimmed by 5 bases and the J gene end by 1 base; junction bases not matched to a gene: 5. Germline CDR1 reads SGHAT; CDR2 reads FQNNGV. The CDR3 reads CASSPGEGSYNEQFF. The CDR3 DNA reads as TGTGCCAGCAGCCCCGGGGAGGGGTCCTACAATGAGCAGTTCTTC. Combining the CDR3 with reference TRBV11-2 and TRBJ2-1 gives the whole variable domain EAGVAQSPRYKIIEKRQSVAFWCNPISGHATLYWYQQILGQGPKLLIQFQNNGVVDDSQLPKDRFSAERLKGVDSTLKIQPAKLEDSAVYLCASSPGEGSYNEQFFGPGTRLTVL.